This T cell receptor (gamma chain) was sequenced during a study of γδ T cells in repeated Plasmodium falciparum infection. Study-wide results and caveats: Vgamma9/Vdelta2+ repertoires stayed stably polyclonal over time and infection. Repeated controlled infections reportedly drove waves of new clonotype selection in Vdelta2-negative, mostly Vdelta1+, gammadelta repertoires.

Bulk repertoires came from Vgamma9/Vdelta2+ or Vdelta2-negative gammadelta T cells flow-sorted from PBMC. TRG and TRD sequences were obtained from every sorted gammadelta sample. TCRdb reran clone calling via CATT on the multiplex PCR reads. The sample consists of approximately 26,000 gamma-chain clones, less than 3.5% of them appearing once. About this clone itself: As yet, its antigen is unknown. A read error likely explains why the TCRdb protein, taken from a much larger clone, differs from this DNA's translation at residue 12; the protein shown is translated from the DNA.

Per germline, CDR1 EGSTGY and CDR2 YDSYTSSV. The CDR3 is made up of 14 amino acids. The J gene has no call, while the V gene is TRGV4. Specimen: gamma-delta T cells from blood. This clonotype originated in a pool of human donors (malaria-infected and uninfected, not separated). CDR3 DNA sequence: TGTGCCACCTGGGACCTGACGGGTTATTATAAGGAACTCTTT. It yields the protein CATWDLTGYYKELF.